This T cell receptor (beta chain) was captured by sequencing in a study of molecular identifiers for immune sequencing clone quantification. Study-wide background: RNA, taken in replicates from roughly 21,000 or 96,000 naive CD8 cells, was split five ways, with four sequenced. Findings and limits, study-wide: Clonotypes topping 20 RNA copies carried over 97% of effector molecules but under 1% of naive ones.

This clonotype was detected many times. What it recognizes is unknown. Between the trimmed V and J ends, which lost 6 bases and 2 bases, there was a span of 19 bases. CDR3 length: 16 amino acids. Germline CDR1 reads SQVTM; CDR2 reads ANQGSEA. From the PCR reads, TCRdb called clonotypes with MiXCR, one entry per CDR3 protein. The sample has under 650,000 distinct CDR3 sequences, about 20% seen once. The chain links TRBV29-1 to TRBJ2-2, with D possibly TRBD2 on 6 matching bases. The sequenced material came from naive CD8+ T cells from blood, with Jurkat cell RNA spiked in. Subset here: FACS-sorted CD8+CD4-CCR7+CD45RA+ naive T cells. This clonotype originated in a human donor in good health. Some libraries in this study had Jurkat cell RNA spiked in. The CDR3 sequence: CSVIPPEGPNTGELFF. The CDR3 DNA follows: TGCAGCGTCATACCACCGGAGGGCCCAAACACCGGGGAGCTGTTTTTT.